Each of the 18 T cell receptor beta chains below was sequenced from the same sample in a study of cytomegalovirus exposure and HLA in healthy donors. Both 60 Vbeta primers and 13 Jbeta primers went into the PCR. Libraries were prepared by immunoSEQ multiplex PCR; TCRdb keeps only in-frame clonotypes and omits some of them. The sample carries 110,000 to 150,000 clones, under 90% recorded once. The source material was PBMCs. The origin of the receptors is a boy aged 2 to 10 in good health and CMV-seronegative.

This clone was counted a single time. The DNA of the CDR3 is TGTGCCAGCAGTTACTCGACCAGCGGGGGGGCCAATGAGCAGTTCTTC. It codes for CASSYSTSGGANEQFF. V is TRBV6-5 and J is TRBJ2-1, with 10 bases matching TRBD2. The junction had 5 bases not matched to a gene; V was cut back by 0 bases and J by 6 bases. Per germline, CDR1 MNHEY and CDR2 SVGAGI. The CDR3 has 16 residues.

The chain links TRBV18 to TRBJ2-3; D remains unclear. The CDR3 runs to 12 residues. V shed 3 bases and J shed 5 bases, with 6 bases lying between them. Germline CDR1 and CDR2: KGHSH and LQKENI. CDR3 amino acids: CASSPLGDTQYF. Here the CDR3 DNA reads TGTGCCAGCTCACCCCTCGGAGATACGCAGTATTTT.

The chain links TRBV4-2 to TRBJ2-3, with 9 bases lining up with TRBD2. CDR3 length: 16 amino acids. In germline, CDR1 is LGHNA, CDR2 YNFKEQ. J lost 3 bases, V lost 4 bases, and 8 bases had no gene match. This CDR3 reads CASSLTGTSMTDTQYF. In DNA, the CDR3 is TGTGCCAGCAGCCTTACCGGGACTAGCATGACAGATACGCAGTATTTT.

This rearrangement joins TRBV27 to TRBJ2-7; TRBD1 matches at 8 bases. The CDR3 is 16 residues long. V was pared by 4 bases and J by 2 bases, with 10 bases of the junction left unmatched. Per germline, CDR1 MNHEY and CDR2 SMNVEV (reference sequence). This chain's CDR3 is CASSSPRDRLTYEQYF. CDR3 in DNA: TGTGCCAGCAGTTCCCCCCGGGACAGGCTAACCTACGAGCAGTACTTC.

Only one count was recorded for this clone. The rearrangement uses TRBV9 and TRBJ1-6; 9 bases fit TRBD1. CDR1 and CDR2 (germline): SGDLS, YYNGEE. V lost 3 bases and J lost 8; bases outside the gene matches: 3. This CDR3 is built from 14 residues. The CDR3 bases are TGTGCCAGCAGCGAGGGACAGGGCGATTCACCCCTCCACTTT. Translating gives CASSEGQGDSPLHF.

This chain uses TRBV2 with TRBJ1-2; TRBD1 matches 9 bases. V trimming: 1 base; J trimming: 3 bases; junction bases outside the gene matches: 15. This CDR3 has 19 amino acids. Germline assignment: CDR1 SNHLY and CDR2 FYNNEI. CDR3 residues: CASSEVSGQGAVSDYGYTF. In DNA form, the CDR3 reads TGTGCCAGCAGTGAAGTGTCGGGACAGGGTGCGGTTAGTGACTATGGCTACACCTTC.

The gene calls are TRBV10-2 and TRBJ1-1, with D possibly being TRBD1 (5 bases). The CDR3 contains 12 residues. The germline V and J ends were trimmed by 2 bases and 5 bases, with 6 bases remaining between them. CDR1 is WSHSY and CDR2 is SAAADI in the germline V gene. The CDR3 region is CASSEAGTEAFF. The CDR3 bases are TGCGCCAGCAGTGAGGCAGGGACTGAAGCTTTCTTT.

The chain couples TRBV5-3 to TRBJ2-2, with D tentatively TRBD2 (5 bases). TRBV5-3 carries the ORF label, with uncertain function. The V end was cut by 5 bases, the J end by 3 bases, with 20 bases between. This CDR3 contains 17 residues. The CDR3 DNA is TGTGCCAGAAGATGTAAGCGGTCAAAAGCGGACACCGGGGAGCTGTTTTTT. This gives the protein CARRCKRSKADTGELFF.

V and J are TRBV7-8 and TRBJ1-2; the D is unclear. Looked up from germline, CDR1 is SGHVS and CDR2 is FQNEAQ. This CDR3 is built from 15 residues. Trimming stripped 5 bases from V and 6 bases from J, with 19 bases between. The CDR3 spells CASSATGIHGDGYTF. The DNA for the CDR3 is TGTGCCAGCAGCGCAACCGGGATACATGGTGATGGCTACACCTTC.

The chain carries TRBV14 and TRBJ1-2, with TRBD1 matching 7 bases. The germline V gene encodes CDR1 SGHDN and CDR2 FVKESK. V trimming: 0 bases; J trimming: 4 bases; junction bases outside the gene matches: 2. This CDR3 has 14 amino acids. The CDR3 nucleotides read TGTGCCAGCAGCCAAGAGACAGGGATCTATGGCTACACCTTC. This encodes CASSQETGIYGYTF.

About this clone: Compared with germline, one end of the junction differs, possibly owing to a read error. CDR3 sequence reads: CSSSFTSGGGTTFF. Here the CDR3 DNA reads TGTTCCAGCAGCTTTACCAGCGGGGGGGGAACAACTTTCTTT. This chain connects TRBV7-9 to TRBJ1-1, with D maybe TRBD1 (5 bases). The CDR3 is made up of 14 amino acids. CDR1 is SEHNR, CDR2 FQNEAQ, per germline (reference sequence). The entire variable domain, with the rest obtained from reference TRBV7-9 and TRBJ1-1, is as follows: DTGVSQNPRHKITKRGQNVTFRCDPISEHNRLYWYRQTLGQGPEFLTYFQNEAQLEKSRLLSDRFSAERPKGSFSTLEIQRTEQGDSAMYLCSSSFTSGGGTTFFGQGTRLTVV.

The V and J genes are TRBV6-6 and TRBJ2-1, with 10 positions matching TRBD2. V was pared by 4 bases and J by 4 bases, with 7 bases of the junction left unmatched. CDR1 and CDR2 (germline): MNHNY, SVGAGI (reference sequence). This CDR3 contains 16 residues. In DNA, the CDR3 is TGTGCCAGCAGTTCTATTAGCGGGAGGTTGTACAATGAGCAGTTCTTC. It translates to CASSSISGRLYNEQFF.

This chain links TRBV6-6 with TRBJ1-2, with unresolved D. The V and J ends lost 7 bases and 8 bases respectively, with 26 bases between them. Per germline, CDR1 MNHNY and CDR2 SVGAGI (reference sequence). The CDR3 spans 16 residues. The CDR3 loop is CASTTRLQTSYGGYTF. DNA of the CDR3: TGTGCCAGCACCACACGCCTACAGACGAGCTATGGAGGCTACACCTTC.

The chain has TRBV29-1 and TRBJ2-7; TRBD1 is a possible D gene (6 bases). This CDR3 has 14 amino acids. The germline V gene has CDR1 SQVTM and CDR2 ANQGSEA. The CDR3 reads CRQIRGYRPYEQYF. CDR3 DNA sequence: TGCAGACAAATCAGGGGTTATAGACCCTACGAGCAGTACTTC.

In its sample, this clone was seen once. This chain joins TRBV28 and TRBJ2-7, with a tentative D call TRBD1 (7 bases). Germline loops: CDR1 MDHEN, CDR2 SYDVKM. V shed 7 bases and J shed 1 base, with 17 bases lying between them. The CDR3 covers 15 residues. Here the CDR3 DNA reads TGTGCCAGCATCCAGGGCGGGACAGTTTCCTACGAGCAGTACTTC. It codes for CASIQGGTVSYEQYF.

The chain joins TRBV6-1 to TRBJ1-3, with D unclear. Germline CDR1 reads MNHNS; CDR2 reads SASEGT. Trimming stripped 0 bases from V and 5 bases from J, with 5 bases between. The length of the CDR3 is 13 residues. CDR3: CASSEAFRNTIYF. The CDR3 DNA sequence: TGTGCCAGCAGTGAAGCGTTTAGAAACACCATATATTTT.

The rearrangement uses TRBV29-1 and TRBJ2-5, with 9 positions matching TRBD2. V lost 6 bases and J lost 4; bases outside the gene matches: 9. CDR1 is SQVTM and CDR2 is ANQGSEA in the germline V gene. This CDR3 comprises 14 residues. CDR3 region: CSVDFAGGSETQYF. CDR3 bases: TGCAGCGTAGATTTCGCGGGGGGGTCAGAGACCCAGTACTTC.

The chain joins TRBV10-3 to TRBJ2-3, with 10 bases fitting TRBD1. Trimming removed 7 bases from V and 4 bases from J; junction bases left unmatched: 8. CDR1 is ENHRY and CDR2 is SYGVKD in the germline V gene. The CDR3 runs to 15 residues. The CDR3 spells CAITDGQGVADTQYF. The DNA of the CDR3 is TGTGCCATCACCGACGGACAGGGGGTAGCAGATACGCAGTATTTT.